The table lists the clone carrying this T cell receptor beta chain with a few counts. Its antigen is not known. With V trimmed by 3 bases and J by 3 bases, 2 bases remained unmatched. This CDR3 spans 14 amino acids. Looked up from germline, CDR1 is SGHTA and CDR2 is FQGNSA. Constant-segment primers and 5'RACE yielded cDNA libraries for TCR alpha and TCR beta, each carrying sample barcodes and UMIs. TCRdb processed the 5' RACE reads anew with MiXCR; each CDR3 protein has one entry. Of 250,000 or so distinct CDR3 sequences detected, 15% to 20% appear once; the ten largest clones hold roughly 23%. These data are taken from a study of T-cell memory formation after mild COVID-19. For the study at large: Largely donor-specific TCR clusters were found. Study-level points and caveats: Clones that got smaller from day 15 to 85 had even CD4/CD8, while clones growing later tipped toward CD4+.

The chain links TRBV7-2 to TRBJ2-3; TRBD1 aligns across 8 bases. The receptor's source is a man between 18 and 35 years old who had mild COVID-19 (a few samples of this study predate the infection). Cell type and time point are not known. The sequenced material came from PBMCs or a T cell subset sorted from them (not recorded which). As DNA, the CDR3 is TGTGCCAGCAGCTTCCAGGGGGCAACAGATACGCAGTATTTT. Residues: CASSFQGATDTQYF.